Presented here are 5 T cell receptor beta chains from one specimen sequenced in a study of cytomegalovirus exposure and HLA in healthy donors. Use of 60 Vbeta and 13 Jbeta primers characterized the PCR. Profiled with immunoSEQ multiplex PCR; TCRdb holds only in-frame clones, not every one. The table has 150,000 or so clones, about 75% seen once. The sequencing sample was made of PBMCs. These receptors came from a man aged 18 to 29 in good health and CMV-seropositive.

The rearrangement joins TRBV28 to TRBJ1-1, with D tentatively TRBD1 (5 bases). This CDR3 is built from 14 residues. From germline, CDR1 is MDHEN and CDR2 SYDVKM. V lost 5 bases and J 4 bases, leaving 14 bases between the germline ends. CDR3 bases: TGTGCCAGCAGTGATCGTCGGGGGTTCACTGAAGCTTTCTTT. This sequence encodes CASSDRRGFTEAFF.

The V call is TRBV10-3, the J call TRBJ2-7, with 8 bases identical to TRBD1. CDR1 ENHRY and CDR2 SYGVKD come from the germline V gene. The CDR3 consists of 15 residues. The V segment lost 2 bases and the J segment 2 bases; nucleotides outside the gene matches: 5. The CDR3 region is CAISEQDRDPYEQYF. The DNA for the CDR3 is TGTGCCATCAGTGAGCAGGACAGGGACCCCTACGAGCAGTACTTC.

This rearrangement joins TRBV6-6 to TRBJ2-5, with TRBD2 as a possible D gene (5 bases). Per the germline V gene, CDR1 is MNHNY and CDR2 is SVGAGI (reference sequence). The V gene lost 2 bases and the J gene lost 0 bases, with 10 bases spanning the gap. This CDR3 is built from 15 residues. CDR3 bases: TGTGCCAGCAGTTACCCAGACTACTACCAAGAGACCCAGTACTTC. It translates to CASSYPDYYQETQYF.

V usage is TRBV5-4 and J usage is TRBJ2-2, with D perhaps TRBD1 (5 bases). This CDR3 contains 13 residues. Germline V CDR1 and CDR2: SGHNT, YYREEE (reference sequence). Trimming removed 7 bases at V and 4 bases at J, with 11 bases between. Here the CDR3 DNA reads TGTGCCAGCGTTAGGGGTGGCACCGGGGAGCTGTTTTTT. Encoded protein: CASVRGGTGELFF.

This rearrangement joins TRBV5-1 to TRBJ2-7; 7 nucleotides align to TRBD2. Germline values: CDR1 SGHRS, CDR2 YFSETQ. With 0 bases clipped from V and 5 bases from J, the junction kept 14 bases outside the gene matches. This CDR3 has 17 residues. In nucleotides, the CDR3 is TGCGCCAGCAGCTTGGGCCGGGGCGGGAGAATTAGCCACGAGCAGTACTTC. This sequence encodes CASSLGRGGRISHEQYF. The variable domain in full, completed from reference TRBV5-1 and TRBJ2-7, reads KAGVTQTPRYLIKTRGQQVTLSCSPISGHRSVSWYQQTPGQGLQFLFEYFSETQRNKGNFPGRFSGRQFSNSRSEMNVSTLELGDSALYLCASSLGRGGRISHEQYFGPGTRLTVT.